Listed here are 24 T cell receptor beta chains from one sample, sequenced in a study of T cells in Graves' hyperthyroidism and ophthalmopathy. TCR beta CDR3 sequences were amplified from RNA transcripts. An initial round of RT-PCR targeting the TCR CDR3 relied on the HTBI primer set. TCRdb recomputed calls from the multiplex PCR reads with MiXCR, one row per CDR3 protein. The sample includes some 700,000 distinct CDR3 sequences, approximately 15% of them seen just once. Sequenced input: blood. Receptor source: a man aged 50 to 59 with Graves' hyperthyroidism.

Notes on this clonotype: A read error is likely, as this CDR3 ends without the conserved phenylalanine or tryptophan. This chain connects TRBV30 to TRBJ2-7; the match to TRBD1 covers 8 bases. V lost 7 bases to trimming and J lost 0 bases; unmatched junction nucleotides: 2. This CDR3 has 12 residues. Germline values: CDR1 GTSNPN, CDR2 SVGIG (reference sequence). CDR3 amino acids: CASDRDSYEQYI. DNA for the CDR3: TGTGCCTCGGACAGGGACTCCTACGAGCAGTACATC.

This clonotype was seen ten or more times. This rearrangement joins TRBV11-2 to TRBJ1-1; 8 bases match TRBD1. Germline lookup yields CDR1 SGHAT and CDR2 FQNNGV. The CDR3 is 19 residues long. Trimming took 0 bases from V and 0 from J; bases not matched to a gene: 12. Here the CDR3 reads CASSLEGGATGVMNTEAFF. CDR3 bases: TGTGCCAGCAGCTTAGAGGGGGGGGCGACAGGGGTAATGAACACTGAAGCTTTCTTT.

Many counts were recorded for this clonotype. The chain joins TRBV7-2 to TRBJ2-7, with D possibly being TRBD1 (7 bases). Looked up from germline, CDR1 is SGHTA and CDR2 is FQGNSA. The CDR3 is 15 residues long. The V and J ends lost 3 bases and 6 bases respectively, with 18 bases between them. DNA of the CDR3: TGTGCCAGCAGCTTTAGAGGGGGCGGGACAGCCGAGCAGTACTTC. It yields the protein CASSFRGGGTAEQYF.

Ten or more counts support this clonotype. The chain is built from TRBV30 and TRBJ2-6; 7 nucleotides align to TRBD1. V shed 4 bases, J shed 2 bases, and the junction held 2 bases outside the gene matches. From germline, CDR1 is GTSNPN and CDR2 SVGIG (reference sequence). The CDR3 is 14 amino acids. CDR3 nucleotide sequence: TGTGCCTGGACTGGGACAGCTGGGGCCAACGTCCTGACTTTC. Translation gives CAWTGTAGANVLTF.

This clonotype was found many times. The chain joins TRBV10-1 to TRBJ1-6; a weak D match, TRBD1 (5 bases). V gave up 4 bases and J gave up 8 bases, with 9 bases separating them. CDR3 length equals 13 residues. Germline assignment: CDR1 WNHNN and CDR2 SYGVQD (reference sequence). CDR3 protein: CASSGQRDSPLHF. The CDR3 bases are TGCGCCAGCAGTGGACAGAGGGATTCACCCCTCCACTTT.

The chain joins TRBV7-3 to TRBJ2-7, with a tentative D call TRBD1 (5 bases). Trimming stripped 2 bases from V and 3 bases from J, with 14 bases between. Germline CDR1 is SGHTA and CDR2 is FQGTGA. CDR3 size: 15 residues. The CDR3 loop is CASSLGASGNYEQYF. In nucleotides, the CDR3 is TGTGCCAGCAGCTTAGGGGCGTCCGGAAACTACGAGCAGTACTTC.

There are many counts of this clonotype. This chain connects TRBV28 to TRBJ2-7; 8 bases are shared with TRBD1. Germline trimming cut 8 bases from V and 3 bases from J; bases unmatched to any gene: 3. In germline, CDR1 is MDHEN, CDR2 SYDVKM. This CDR3 has 12 amino acids. The CDR3 DNA reads as TGTGCCAGCCGACAGGGGTACTACGAGCAGTACTTC. Translated: CASRQGYYEQYF.

This clonotype was detected only a few times. CDR3 loop: CASSQGRAGGLVYSDGYTF. In DNA, the CDR3 is TGCGCCAGCAGCCAAGGGCGGGCAGGGGGCTTAGTTTATTCGGATGGCTACACCTTC. V gene TRBV4-1 combines with J gene TRBJ1-2, with TRBD1 matching over 8 bases. The CDR3 has 19 amino acids. CDR1 and CDR2 from the germline V gene are MGHRA and YSYEKL. Losses at the gene ends were 1 base for V and 6 bases for J; bases not matched to a gene: 19.

This clonotype was seen only once. This may be a read error, as it is one base from a much larger clone. V and J are TRBV3-1 and TRBJ2-4; D not certain. Germline CDR1 LGHDT, CDR2 YNNKEL (reference sequence). This CDR3 region has 14 residues. CDR3 protein: CASSQDRPKSIQYF. In DNA, the CDR3 is TGTGCCAGCAGCCAAGATCGTCCGAAAAGCATTCAGTACTTC.

J is TRBJ2-1 and V is TRBV28; D possibly corresponds to TRBD2 (5 bases). Germline lookup yields CDR1 MDHEN and CDR2 SYDVKM. V gave up 10 bases and J gave up 8 bases, with 21 bases separating them. The CDR3 consists of 14 residues. CDR3 in DNA: TGTGCCACGGAACGGTGGGCGAGGGCCGATGAGCAGTTCTTC. As protein: CATERWARADEQFF.

This clonotype has only a few counts. This could be a read error, since a much larger clone is one nucleotide away. V and J are TRBV7-9 and TRBJ2-7, with D possibly called TRBD1 or TRBD2 (6 bases each). The CDR3 contains 18 residues. Germline assignment: CDR1 SEHNR and CDR2 FQNEAQ (reference sequence). The CDR3 region has the DNA TGTGCCAGCAGCGCCCTTCCGGGGCCGGGGGCCCGCTCCTTCGAGCAGTACTTC. This gives the protein CASSALPGPGARSFEQYF.

In its sample, this clonotype was seen many times. The chain combines TRBV2 with TRBJ1-5; no definite D call. This CDR3 comprises 12 residues. Looked up from germline, CDR1 is SNHLY and CDR2 is FYNNEI. V was clipped by 8 bases and J by 0 bases, with 5 bases between them. The CDR3 nucleotides read TGTGCCAGCCAAAATAGCAATCAGCCCCAGCATTTT. It translates to CASQNSNQPQHF. The whole variable domain, filled in from reference TRBV2 and TRBJ1-5, reads EPEVTQTPSHQVTQMGQEVILRCVPISNHLYFYWYRQILGQKVEFLVSFYNNEISEKSEIFDDQFSVERPDGSNFTLKIRSTKLEDSAMYFCASQNSNQPQHFGDGTRLSIL.

CDR3 nucleotide sequence: TGTGCCAGCAGCCAAGACCCAGGGGCGTATTCACCCCTCCACTTT. The encoded protein is CASSQDPGAYSPLHF. The rearrangement links TRBV3-1 to TRBJ1-6, with a weak D call TRBD1 (6 bases). With 0 bases removed from V and 8 bases from J, the gap between germline ends came to 11 bases. Per germline, CDR1 LGHDT and CDR2 YNNKEL (reference sequence). The CDR3 covers 15 residues.

This clonotype appeared many times. The genes are TRBV12-3 or TRBV12-4 and TRBJ1-1; no firm D call. V lost 4 bases and J lost 1, with 10 bases in between. The CDR3 loop spans 14 amino acids. CDR3 residues: CASSSSPRNTEAFF. The CDR3 nucleotides are TGTGCCAGCAGTTCCTCCCCTAGGAACACTGAAGCTTTCTTT.

This rearrangement joins TRBV9 to TRBJ2-2; 9 positions match TRBD1. The CDR3 runs 15 residues. In germline, CDR1 is SGDLS, CDR2 YYNGEE. The trim removed 3 bases at V and 5 bases at J, leaving 5 bases unmatched. The CDR3 bases are TGTGCCAGCAGCGCCCCACAGGGGGCAACCGGGGAGCTGTTTTTT. This translates into CASSAPQGATGELFF.

The chain combines TRBV20-1 with TRBJ2-1; D assignment may be TRBD1 or TRBD2 (5 bases each). The germline V gene encodes CDR1 DFQATT and CDR2 SNEGSKA (reference sequence). Between the trimmed V and J ends, which lost 3 bases and 10 bases, there was a span of 13 bases. This CDR3 has 12 residues. CDR3 sequence (DNA): TGCAGTGCTAGTCTTCCGGGACCAGAGCAGTTCTTC. This gives the protein CSASLPGPEQFF.

About this clonotype itself: Possible read error: a much larger clone is one base away. The chain employs TRBV10-3 and TRBJ2-7; the match to TRBD1 covers 8 bases. The V gene's germline CDR1 is ENHRY and CDR2 SYGVKD. This CDR3 contains 13 residues. The CDR3, as DNA: TGTACCATCAGTGTGGACAGGGTGTACGAGCAGTACTTC. It codes for CTISVDRVYEQYF.

V is TRBV5-4 and J is TRBJ1-6; perhaps TRBD1 as D (5 bases). This CDR3 spans 14 amino acids. The V end lost 6 bases, the J end lost 7 bases, and 14 bases lay between the germline ends. The germline V gene has CDR1 SGHNT and CDR2 YYREEE (reference sequence). In nucleotides, the CDR3 is TGTGCCAGCACATTCCGGGGCCTAAATTCACCCCTCCACTTT. Its translation: CASTFRGLNSPLHF.

This clonotype was detected only a few times. The rearrangement links TRBV6-9 to TRBJ2-7; 11 bases map to TRBD2. Per the germline V gene, CDR1 is MNHGY and CDR2 is SVAAGI. After removal of 2 bases from V and 1 base from J, the junction contained 4 bases not matched to a gene. This CDR3 has 16 amino acids. CDR3 nucleotides: TGTGCCAGCAGTTATCTGGGACTAGCGGTTTCCTACGAGCAGTACTTC. Protein: CASSYLGLAVSYEQYF.

The CDR3 bases are TGTGCCAAAGGGGAAAGTGGCACTGAAGCTTTCTTT. Residues: CAKGESGTEAFF. V and J are TRBV2 and TRBJ1-1; possibly TRBD1 for D (5 bases). The CDR3 spans 12 residues. V lost 10 bases and J lost 4, with 13 bases in between. Germline V gene data show CDR1 as SNHLY and CDR2 as FYNNEI.

This clonotype turned up a few times. The chain employs TRBV28 and TRBJ1-2; D is possibly TRBD1 (6 bases). The CDR3 contains 13 residues. The V gene's germline CDR1 is MDHEN and CDR2 SYDVKM. Between the trimmed V and J ends, which lost 9 bases and 4 bases, there was a span of 15 bases. The CDR3 protein is CASLQGFSYGYTF. The CDR3 region has the DNA TGTGCCAGTTTACAGGGTTTTAGCTATGGCTACACCTTC.

This clonotype was seen many times. The CDR3 sequence: CAWSGVNYGYTF. The CDR3, as DNA: TGTGCCTGGAGTGGAGTTAACTATGGCTACACCTTC. J is TRBJ1-2 and V is TRBV30; D gene uncertain. Trimming cost V 1 base and J 1 base, with 4 bases left between them. Germline CDR1 and CDR2: GTSNPN and SVGIG (reference sequence). The CDR3 spans 12 residues.

This clonotype has a count of ten or more. The V call is TRBV11-2, the J call TRBJ2-7, with 7 bases fitting TRBD2. Per the germline V gene, CDR1 is SGHAT and CDR2 is FQNNGV. V was pared by 5 bases and J by 0 bases, with 7 bases of the junction left unmatched. The CDR3 sequence is 15 residues long. CDR3 region: CASSPGGYSSYEQYF. The CDR3 DNA follows: TGTGCCAGCAGCCCGGGGGGATATTCCTCCTACGAGCAGTACTTC.

This clonotype has only a few counts. V gene TRBV5-1 combines with J gene TRBJ2-1; 11 nucleotides line up with TRBD2. CDR3 size: 20 residues. The J segment lost 5 bases and the V segment lost 5 bases, leaving 21 bases of the junction unmatched. Germline CDR1 is SGHRS and CDR2 is YFSETQ. In DNA form, the CDR3 reads TGCGCCAGCAGTTTGCGGGCTAGCGGGAGGCCCGTCCGAGAAAACAATGAGCAGTTCTTC. Its translation: CASSLRASGRPVRENNEQFF.